The 4 T cell receptor beta chains presented below share a single source sample, sequenced in a study of blood T cell repertoires in COVID-19. Repertoires were generated with immunoSEQ multiplex PCR, while TCRdb's copy carries only in-frame clones and drops some. The table has about 470,000 clones, about 85% seen once. The sequenced material came from PBMCs or T cells enriched from blood (not recorded which). All receptors derive from a woman under 30 who had recovered from COVID-19.

The genes are TRBV19 and TRBJ1-5; D call uncertain. Trimming took off 6 bases at V and 4 bases at J, with 16 bases between the two ends. CDR3 size: 15 residues. Per germline, CDR1 LNHDA and CDR2 SQIVND (reference sequence). CDR3 sequence reads: CASSLNVEGNQPQHF. The CDR3 nucleotides are TGTGCCAGTAGCCTAAACGTAGAGGGAAATCAGCCCCAGCATTTT.

The chain uses TRBV24-1 and TRBJ2-3, with 8 bases matching TRBD2. This CDR3 is built from 15 residues. J was trimmed by 3 bases and V by 4 bases; bases with no gene match: 5. CDR1 is KGHDR and CDR2 is SFDVKD in the germline V gene. CDR3 region: CATSDISGETDTQYF. CDR3 in DNA: TGTGCCACCAGTGACATTAGCGGGGAAACAGATACGCAGTATTTT.

The chain employs TRBV24-1 and TRBJ1-5; a possible D gene is TRBD1 (6 bases). The V and J ends lost 7 bases and 3 bases respectively, with 12 bases between them. This CDR3 is built from 14 residues. Germline V gene lookup returns CDR1 KGHDR and CDR2 SFDVKD. CDR3 sequence reads: CATSRTASNQPQHF. The CDR3 DNA is TGTGCCACCAGCCGGACAGCCTCCAATCAGCCCCAGCATTTT.

The chain recombines TRBV19 with TRBJ2-4; TRBD1 aligns across 10 bases. Germline CDR1 and CDR2: LNHDA and SQIVND (reference sequence). The trim removed 5 bases at V and 5 bases at J, leaving 9 bases unmatched. The CDR3 loop spans 16 amino acids. The DNA for the CDR3 is TGTGCCAGTAGTCCGAGAGGGGACAGGGGAGAAAACATTCAGTACTTC. Translation gives CASSPRGDRGENIQYF.